This TCR beta chain was recorded in a study of T cells in localized non-small cell lung cancer. Regarding the study as a whole: When the top 100 tumor clones were examined, a median about 60 of them also appeared in the adjacent lung, which was paired and uninvolved.

In the case of this clone: The antigen remains unidentified.

TCRdb's table, derived via immunoSEQ multiplex PCR, lists solely in-frame clones and lacks some. Found here are roughly 35,000 clones, approximately 90% of them singletons; the top ten hold 2.1%. Germline loops: CDR1 SGHKS, CDR2 YYEKEE (reference sequence). V shed 4 bases and J shed 4 bases, with 11 bases lying between them. This CDR3 is built from 14 residues. The sequencing used peripheral blood, collected before any cancer treatment. The chain has TRBV5-5 and TRBJ2-2; D is unclear. The receptor's source is a female donor over 55 with stage I lung adenocarcinoma. CDR3 nucleotides: TGTGCCAGCAGCCACCGACCTACCACCGGGGAGCTGTTTTTT. This sequence encodes CASSHRPTTGELFF.